There are a few counts of the clone carrying this T cell receptor (beta chain). One end of the junction varies from germline; a read error may be responsible. The authors ran a second PCR of 7 to 11 cycles using a sample-barcoded 5' primer and a J-beta primer mix. The yield of each sample was at least 2.5 million CDR3-containing paired-end reads. One entry per CDR3 protein results from TCRdb running MiXCR on the 5' RACE reads. The data contain 500,000 to 700,000 distinct CDR3 sequences, roughly 31% of them singletons. The CDR3 consists of 13 residues. Germline values: CDR1 SSHAT, CDR2 FNYEAQ (reference sequence). The sample is drawn from a study of blood T cells in healthy people across ages.

This sequence was found in a woman over 75 in good health. This rearrangement joins TRBV7-7 to TRBJ2-5; possible D gene TRBD1, 5 bases. Sequenced sample: blood. The CDR3 is CAGSLGQQETQYF. CDR3 nucleotide sequence: TGTGCCGGCAGCTTAGGACAACAAGAGACCCAGTACTTC. Variable domain in full (rest from reference TRBV7-7 and TRBJ2-5): GAGVSQSPRYKVTKRGQDVTLRCDPISSHATLYWYQQALGQGPEFLTYFNYEAQPDKSGLPSDRFSAERPEGSISTLTIQRTEQRDSAMYRCAGSLGQQETQYFGPGTRLLVL.